These T cell receptor beta chains were read from a single sample in a study of post-analysis software for immune sequencing data. Using its own MiXCR run on the PCR reads, TCRdb lists one record per CDR3 protein. The data show hundreds of thousands of distinct CDR3 sequences, just under 30% seen once. The specimen was blood. The receptors originated from a girl between 10 and 17 years old with multiple sclerosis. CDR3s include the opening cysteine and the closing phenylalanine or tryptophan. A D gene is named only where the DNA matches it firmly. Part of the rows lack a size; the others show once, few, many or a class for expanded clones.

V gene,clone size,J gene,D gene,CDR3 protein,CDR3 DNA
TRBV3-1,NA,TRBJ2-2,NA,CATQGGPRAGELFF,TGTGCCACCCAGGGGGGGCCTCGTGCCGGGGAGCTGTTTTTT
TRBV9,few,TRBJ2-1,NA,CASSVVGVGYNEQFF,TGTGCCAGCAGCGTAGTAGGAGTCGGGTACAATGAGCAGTTCTTC
TRBV6-5,NA,TRBJ1-6,TRBD1,CASSYPPRTGSSPLHF,TGTGCCAGCAGTTACCCACCCCGGACAGGGAGTTCACCCCTCCACTTT
TRBV3-1,few,TRBJ2-5,TRBD2,CASSHGAGGPETQYF,TGTGCCAGCAGCCACGGGGCGGGGGGTCCAGAGACCCAGTACTTC
TRBV11-2,NA,TRBJ2-3,TRBD1,CASRRTGGDTQYF,TGTGCCAGCAGACGGACAGGGGGTGATACGCAGTATTTT
TRBV29-1,NA,TRBJ1-2,NA,CSVGPGHPWEGYTF,TGCAGCGTTGGGCCAGGTCACCCCTGGGAAGGCTACACCTTC
TRBV7-2,NA,TRBJ2-1,TRBD2,CASSRQSGNPNEQFF,TGTGCCAGCAGCCGACAAAGCGGGAACCCCAATGAGCAGTTCTTC
TRBV6-6,NA,TRBJ2-7,TRBD2,CASKGTSPDEQYF,TGTGCCAGCAAAGGGACTAGTCCCGACGAGCAGTACTTC
TRBV6-2/TRBV6-3,few,TRBJ2-1,TRBD1,CASSDHTGAYEQFF,TGTGCCAGCAGTGACCATACAGGGGCGTATGAGCAGTTCTTC
TRBV20-1,NA,TRBJ2-7,NA,CSARDPGGNSYEQYF,TGCAGTGCTAGAGATCCAGGGGGGAATTCCTACGAGCAGTACTTC
TRBV5-1,NA,TRBJ2-7,TRBD2,CASSLGGTTTFYEQYF,TGCGCCAGCAGCTTGGGAGGGACTACCACCTTCTACGAGCAGTACTTC
TRBV6-5,NA,TRBJ1-6,TRBD1,CASSLMTGARYNSPLHF,TGTGCCAGCAGTTTAATGACAGGGGCCCGCTATAATTCACCCCTCCACTTT
TRBV12-3/TRBV12-4,NA,TRBJ1-5,NA,CASSFITGSNQPQHF,TGTGCCAGCAGTTTTATCACTGGAAGCAATCAGCCCCAGCATTTT
TRBV28,few,TRBJ2-7,TRBD1,CASSPNGIDRAREQYF,TGTGCCAGCAGTCCAAATGGAATCGACAGGGCTCGGGAGCAGTACTTC
TRBV28,NA,TRBJ2-3,NA,CASRGLSAFAVDTQYF,TGTGCCAGCAGGGGACTTTCTGCTTTCGCGGTAGATACGCAGTATTTT
TRBV9,NA,TRBJ1-2,NA,CASSVDHNYGYTF,TGTGCCAGCAGCGTAGACCATAACTATGGCTACACCTTC
TRBV20-1,NA,TRBJ1-5,NA,CSASGGVGQPQHF,TGCAGTGCCAGCGGGGGGGTCGGTCAGCCCCAGCATTTT
TRBV7-8,few,TRBJ2-1,TRBD2,CASSPDLAGLKLRTSYNEQFF,TGTGCCAGCAGCCCCGACCTAGCGGGACTTAAGTTGAGAACTTCCTACAATGAGCAGTTCTTC
TRBV5-1,NA,TRBJ1-1,TRBD1,CASSTQGRPTEAFF,TGCGCCAGCAGCACACAGGGGAGACCCACTGAAGCTTTCTTT
TRBV20-1,few,TRBJ2-1,NA,CSARDGSMASPFF,TGCAGTGCTAGAGATGGTAGCATGGCTAGCCCGTTCTTC
TRBV20-1,NA,TRBJ2-5,TRBD2,CSAREELAGVETQYF,TGCAGTGCTAGAGAGGAACTAGCGGGAGTAGAGACCCAGTACTTC
TRBV7-2,NA,TRBJ2-5,TRBD2,CASSLYQRGAAATQYF,TGTGCCAGCAGCTTATACCAGCGGGGGGCCGCGGCGACCCAGTACTTC
TRBV29-1,NA,TRBJ2-5,NA,CSVVNSRRDETQYF,TGCAGCGTTGTTAACAGTCGGCGAGATGAGACCCAGTACTTC
TRBV20-1,NA,TRBJ2-5,NA,CSATDPSRQETQYF,TGCAGTGCTACCGACCCTTCCCGACAAGAGACCCAGTACTTC
TRBV5-1,NA,TRBJ2-2,NA,CASSLVRRAEKNTGELFF,TGCGCCAGCAGCTTGGTCCGGAGGGCGGAAAAGAACACCGGGGAGCTGTTTTTT